The 2 T cell receptor beta chains below all came from one sample that was sequenced in a study of shared clonotypes between healthy human individuals. Produced via immunoSEQ multiplex PCR; TCRdb's table is partial and in-frame only. The data show around 440,000 clones, with 70% to 80% seen just once and about 11% held by the top ten. The sample comprised PBMCs. The origin of the receptors is a woman aged 40 to 50 in good health. Some clones in this sample may be carry-over from other donors' samples.

About this clone itself: One junction end does not reproduce the germline sequence, and a read error may be involved. The chain carries TRBV6-5 and TRBJ1-3; maybe TRBD1 (6 bases). Germline CDR1 MNHEY, CDR2 SVGAGI. The CDR3 runs 13 residues. The CDR3 reads CAVLGANGNTIYF. CDR3 sequence (DNA): TGCGCGGTTTTGGGGGCTAATGGAAACACCATATATTTT.

This clone was seen a handful of times. The genes are TRBV2 and TRBJ2-7; 8 bases line up with TRBD1. There are 14 residues in the CDR3. Germline V gene sequence: CDR1 SNHLY, CDR2 FYNNEI. Trimming removed 6 bases from V and 3 bases from J; junction bases left unmatched: 7. Written as DNA, the CDR3 is TGTGCCAGCAGGAGGGGACAGGTTAACTACGAGCAGTACTTC. The encoded protein is CASRRGQVNYEQYF. The whole variable domain, remainder taken from reference TRBV2 and TRBJ2-7, is EPEVTQTPSHQVTQMGQEVILRCVPISNHLYFYWYRQILGQKVEFLVSFYNNEISEKSEIFDDQFSVERPDGSNFTLKIRSTKLEDSAMYFCASRRGQVNYEQYFGPGTRLTVT.